Listed here are 23 T cell receptor beta chains from one sample, sequenced in a study of cytotoxic CD8 clonotypes in ibrutinib-treated CLL. TCRdb's table, derived via immunoSEQ multiplex PCR, lists solely in-frame clones and lacks some. The table records 65,000 to 95,000 clones, about 86% of them present only once. The sequenced sample was PBMCs, obtained before ibrutinib treatment. These TCRs come from a human donor with chronic lymphocytic leukemia.

This chain links TRBV5-1 with TRBJ1-3; weak D call: TRBD1 (6 bases). This CDR3 comprises 17 residues. Trimming shortened V by 4 bases and J by 2 bases, and 19 bases separated the two germline ends. Germline V gene lookup returns CDR1 SGHRS and CDR2 YFSETQ. The CDR3 DNA follows: TGCGCCAGCAGCGATCAAAGAACAGGGATCACTGGAAACACCATATATTTT. Amino acid sequence: CASSDQRTGITGNTIYF.

The V call is TRBV7-8, the J call TRBJ2-4; D ambiguous. The CDR3 is 12 residues long. The germline V and J ends were trimmed by 6 bases and 4 bases, with 7 bases remaining between them. CDR1 and CDR2 (germline): SGHVS, FQNEAQ. CDR3 in DNA: TGTGCCAGCAGGGACGGTAAAAACATTCAGTACTTC. Its protein is CASRDGKNIQYF.

The rearrangement uses TRBV4-1 and TRBJ2-6; TRBD1 matches 8 bases. The CDR3 length is 17 residues. Germline V gene lookup returns CDR1 MGHRA and CDR2 YSYEKL. J gave up 1 base and V 1 base, and 3 bases lay outside the gene matches. CDR3 DNA sequence: TGCGCCAGCAGCCAAGTTACAGGGGGGTCTGGGGCCAACGTCCTGACTTTC. Protein product: CASSQVTGGSGANVLTF.

This clone is a singleton in its sample. The genes are TRBV5-1 and TRBJ2-2; 14 nucleotides agree with TRBD2. After removal of 4 bases from V and 1 base from J, the junction contained 6 bases not matched to a gene. Germline V CDR1 and CDR2: SGHRS, YFSETQ. The CDR3 is made up of 18 amino acids. CDR3 coding DNA: TGCGCCAGCAGCCGACTAGCGGGAGGGCCCGAGAACACCGGGGAGCTGTTTTTT. It encodes CASSRLAGGPENTGELFF.

The table lists this clone with many counts. Other DNA variants within this sample encode the same CDR3. V gene TRBV10-3 combines with J gene TRBJ1-1; weak D call: TRBD1 (6 bases). Per the germline V gene, CDR1 is ENHRY and CDR2 is SYGVKD. V lost 2 bases and J 5 bases, leaving 6 bases between the germline ends. The CDR3 consists of 12 residues. DNA for the CDR3: TGTGCCATCAGTGAGACAGGGACTGAAGCTTTCTTT. Translating it yields CAISETGTEAFF.

This rearrangement joins TRBV15 to TRBJ1-2; D might be TRBD1 (5 bases). From germline, CDR1 is LNHNV and CDR2 YYDKDF (reference sequence). The CDR3 runs 14 residues. Trimming removed 2 bases from V and 7 bases from J, with 14 bases in between. CDR3 sequence: CATSRLGLESGYTF. CDR3 sequence (DNA): TGTGCCACCAGCAGATTGGGACTCGAAAGTGGCTACACCTTC.

The CDR3 protein is CASSISRTVQETQYF. As DNA, the CDR3 is TGTGCCAGTAGTATATCGAGGACAGTCCAAGAGACCCAGTACTTC. This sequence joins TRBV19 and TRBJ2-5; TRBD1 might be the D (6 bases). Germline CDR1 and CDR2: LNHDA and SQIVND (reference sequence). The CDR3 extends over 15 amino acids. Trimming took 2 bases from V and 1 from J, leaving 11 bases between them. Full variable domain (remainder filled in from reference TRBV19 and TRBJ2-5): DGGITQSPKYLFRKEGQNVTLSCEQNLNHDAMYWYRQDPGQGLRLIYYSQIVNDFQKGDIAEGYSVSREKKESFPLTVTSAQKNPTAFYLCASSISRTVQETQYFGPGTRLLVL.

The chain has TRBV5-1 and TRBJ1-1, with D perhaps TRBD1 (5 bases). This CDR3 spans 15 amino acids. Germline loops: CDR1 SGHRS, CDR2 YFSETQ. The ends were cut back, 4 bases at V and 1 base at J, with 14 bases in the middle. CDR3 sequence (DNA): TGCGCCAGCAGCGGTATTCAGAGGGGGAACACTGAAGCTTTCTTT. Translated: CASSGIQRGNTEAFF.

The table lists this clone with a few counts. This sequence joins TRBV7-9 and TRBJ2-2, with TRBD2 matching 8 bases. Trimming cost V 5 bases and J 5 bases; bases outside gene matches: 10. CDR1 and CDR2 (germline): SEHNR, FQNEAQ (reference sequence). The length of the CDR3 is 16 residues. The CDR3: CASSRLGAGDTGELFF. The CDR3, as DNA: TGTGCCAGCAGCCGTCTGGGAGCGGGAGATACCGGGGAGCTGTTTTTT.

The V gene is TRBV11-3, the J gene TRBJ2-7; D gene ambiguous. The CDR3 runs 14 residues. Germline V lookup: CDR1 SGHNT, CDR2 YENEEA. The V end lost 5 bases, the J end lost 2 bases, and 13 bases lay between the germline ends. CDR3 nucleotide sequence: TGTGCCAGCAGCACCTCCGCGGTGGCCTACGAGCAGTACTTC. Translation: CASSTSAVAYEQYF.

This sequence joins TRBV28 and TRBJ2-1; TRBD2 aligns across 7 bases. V trimming: 4 bases; J trimming: 7 bases; junction bases outside the gene matches: 4. The CDR3 length is 13 residues. Germline values: CDR1 MDHEN, CDR2 SYDVKM. The CDR3 nucleotides read TGTGCCAGCAGTTCCGACGGGGGGAATGAGCAGTTCTTC. This codes for CASSSDGGNEQFF.

The chain recombines TRBV28 with TRBJ2-2; weak D call: TRBD2 (6 bases). Germline CDR1 MDHEN, CDR2 SYDVKM. V was clipped by 7 bases and J by 5 bases, with 14 bases between them. The length of the CDR3 is 14 residues. CDR3: CASTLGRRTGELFF. For the CDR3, the DNA is TGTGCCAGCACCCTGGGGAGGCGGACCGGGGAGCTGTTTTTT.

The chain links TRBV2 to TRBJ2-5; the D gene is possibly TRBD2 (6 bases). Germline CDR1 and CDR2: SNHLY and FYNNEI. V was shortened by 7 bases and J by 5 bases, with 20 bases between the two germline ends. This CDR3 is built from 15 residues. CDR3 in DNA: TGTGCCAGCAAAGTTAGGGACTTATTCGGGGAGACCCAGTACTTC. It yields the protein CASKVRDLFGETQYF.

V usage is TRBV15 and J usage is TRBJ1-1; a possible D gene is TRBD1 (5 bases). The V end lost 2 bases, the J end lost 10 bases, and 20 bases lay between the germline ends. The CDR3 is 15 amino acids. Germline V gene sequence: CDR1 LNHNV, CDR2 YYDKDF (reference sequence). The CDR3 is CATSRRRGVLAGAFF. The CDR3 DNA is TGTGCCACCAGCAGACGTCGGGGGGTCCTCGCGGGAGCTTTCTTT.

CDR3 nucleotides: TGTGCCAGCAGCCCTGTGGGCGGGTCGAGCTCCTACGAGCAGTACTTC. This translates into CASSPVGGSSSYEQYF. V and J are TRBV5-4 and TRBJ2-7; D is perhaps TRBD2 (5 bases). Germline V gene lookup returns CDR1 SGHNT and CDR2 YYREEE (reference sequence). V shed 4 bases and J shed 0 bases, with 17 bases lying between them. The CDR3 has 16 residues. Supplemented by reference TRBV5-4 and TRBJ2-7, the full variable domain reads ETGVTQSPTHLIKTRGQQVTLRCSSQSGHNTVSWYQQALGQGPQFIFQYYREEENGRGNFPPRFSGLQFPNYSSELNVNALELDDSALYLCASSPVGGSSSYEQYFGPGTRLTVT.

The chain links TRBV29-1 to TRBJ2-1; D may be TRBD1 or TRBD2 (5 bases each). The germline V gene has CDR1 SQVTM and CDR2 ANQGSEA. Trimming took off 4 bases at V and 0 bases at J, with 7 bases between the two ends. The CDR3 is made up of 13 amino acids. The CDR3 region has the DNA TGCAGCGTTGTAGGGACCTCCTACAATGAGCAGTTCTTC. Amino acids: CSVVGTSYNEQFF.

The chain has TRBV7-9 and TRBJ2-5; weak D call: TRBD1 (5 bases). The CDR3 loop spans 15 amino acids. Germline CDR1 and CDR2: SEHNR and FQNEAQ (reference sequence). Trimming removed 2 bases at V and 4 bases at J, with 14 bases between. The DNA for the CDR3 is TGTGCCAGCAGCTTATCCCAGGGCGATCTAGAGACCCAGTACTTC. Translating gives CASSLSQGDLETQYF. Together with reference TRBV7-9 and TRBJ2-5, the CDR3 gives the full variable domain: DTGVSQNPRHKITKRGQNVTFRCDPISEHNRLYWYRQTLGQGPEFLTYFQNEAQLEKSRLLSDRFSAERPKGSFSTLEIQRTEQGDSAMYLCASSLSQGDLETQYFGPGTRLLVL.

The chain joins TRBV7-2 to TRBJ2-1, with 8 bases matching TRBD2. The CDR3 runs to 16 residues. Germline CDR1 is SGHTA and CDR2 is FQGNSA. Trimming removed 3 bases from V and 0 bases from J; junction bases left unmatched: 4. CDR3 DNA sequence: TGTGCCAGCAGCTTTCCGAGCGGGAGCTCCTACAATGAGCAGTTCTTC. Its protein product is CASSFPSGSSYNEQFF.

This chain connects TRBV7-7 to TRBJ2-7; TRBD2 matches 10 bases. This CDR3 comprises 20 residues. From germline, CDR1 is SSHAT and CDR2 FNYEAQ (reference sequence). The junction had 23 bases not matched to a gene; V was cut back by 3 bases and J by 6 bases. This CDR3 is CASSFGVPPGLAAPVVEQYF. The CDR3 DNA reads as TGTGCCAGCAGCTTTGGCGTTCCCCCAGGACTAGCGGCCCCCGTGGTCGAGCAGTACTTC.

The rearrangement uses TRBV11-3 and TRBJ2-5; D is possibly TRBD1 or TRBD2 (5 bases each). The CDR3 extends over 15 amino acids. The V end was cut by 7 bases, the J end by 1 base, with 16 bases between. Germline V lookup: CDR1 SGHNT, CDR2 YENEEA. The CDR3 sequence: CASTQSGRAQETQYF. CDR3 DNA: TGTGCCAGCACGCAATCGGGACGGGCCCAAGAGACCCAGTACTTC.

The rearrangement links TRBV6-1 to TRBJ1-4; D remains unclear. CDR1 and CDR2 from the germline V gene are MNHNS and SASEGT. The V gene lost 4 bases and the J gene lost 4 bases, with 13 bases spanning the gap. CDR3 length: 15 residues. This CDR3 is CASSGLGRINEKLFF. The CDR3 bases are TGTGCCAGCAGTGGTTTGGGCAGGATTAATGAAAAACTGTTTTTT.

This chain joins TRBV19 and TRBJ1-1, with a tentative D call TRBD1 (6 bases). Trimming pared 2 bases from V and 3 bases from J, leaving 10 bases between. The V gene's germline CDR1 is LNHDA and CDR2 SQIVND (reference sequence). The CDR3 covers 14 residues. The CDR3 loop is CASSIRQGYTEAFF. CDR3 DNA: TGTGCCAGTAGTATAAGGCAGGGGTACACTGAAGCTTTCTTT.

The V gene is TRBV5-1, the J gene TRBJ1-4; possible D gene TRBD1, 5 bases. Per the germline V gene, CDR1 is SGHRS and CDR2 is YFSETQ. V was cut by 5 bases and J by 5 bases, with 13 bases left in between. The CDR3 is 14 amino acids. As DNA, the CDR3 is TGCGCCAGCAGGGACATTCCTCCCAATGAAAAACTGTTTTTT. It specifies CASRDIPPNEKLFF. The entire variable domain, with the rest obtained from reference TRBV5-1 and TRBJ1-4, is as follows: KAGVTQTPRYLIKTRGQQVTLSCSPISGHRSVSWYQQTPGQGLQFLFEYFSETQRNKGNFPGRFSGRQFSNSRSEMNVSTLELGDSALYLCASRDIPPNEKLFFGSGTQLSVL.